Listed below are T cell receptor beta chains from one sample, sequenced in a study of blood T cell repertoires in COVID-19. The protocol was immunoSEQ multiplex PCR, while the TCRdb copy is restricted to in-frame clones and leaves out a portion. The sample has over 150,000 clones; over 70% are singletons. Material for sequencing was peripheral blood. These receptors originate from a man between 65 and 85 years old with acute or convalescent COVID-19. Each CDR3 is given without its conserved first and last residue. A D gene is named only where the DNA matches it firmly.

TRBD1	TRBV15	TRBJ2-7	ATSRRTGTGGHEQY
TRBD1	TRBV5-8	TRBJ1-1	ASNTQGALGAF
TRBD1	TRBV2	TRBJ2-6	ASSDRGRGISGANVLT
.	TRBV14	TRBJ2-7	ASSQTSSHYEQY
.	TRBV18	TRBJ2-1	ASSPGGGNEQF
TRBD2	TRBV11-2	TRBJ2-5	ASSLRRGAGETQY
.	TRBV7-2	TRBJ1-1	ASSLVSPGLL
TRBD1	TRBV11-2	TRBJ1-5	ASSSQGENQPQH
TRBD2	TRBV7-6	TRBJ2-2	ASSLGTSGDTNTGELF
.	TRBV19	TRBJ1-2	ASSPDTPGHYGYT
TRBD1	TRBV6-5	TRBJ1-1	ASSPTGYTEAF
TRBD1	TRBV4-1	TRBJ2-5	ASSQDPGGTQY
.	TRBV5-1	TRBJ1-4	ASSSTQGLGEKLF
.	TRBV11-2	TRBJ1-1	ASSVRRDTEAF
.	TRBV5-1	TRBJ2-3	ASSLGWRGRTDTQY
TRBD2	TRBV24-1	TRBJ2-1	ATSGLAGDYEQF
TRBD1	TRBV27	TRBJ1-6	ASSPSRDRVRH
TRBD2	TRBV27	TRBJ2-3	ASSFLAGGPSTDTQY
TRBD2	TRBV5-6	TRBJ2-5	ASSLGLAGIQETQY
TRBD2	TRBV13	TRBJ2-5	ASSQGLAGIPPETQY
.	TRBV19	TRBJ2-5	ASSIEGKTQY
.	TRBV12-3/TRBV12-4	TRBJ1-5	ASSLDGRPQH
TRBD1	TRBV19	TRBJ1-1	ASSYSGTGNTEAF
TRBD1	TRBV7-2	TRBJ2-3	ASSSQGGSTDTQY
.	TRBV5-8	TRBJ1-1	ASSWLPGPRDTEAF
TRBD1	TRBV11-3	TRBJ2-1	ASSLDPGTGNYNEQF
TRBD1	TRBV19	TRBJ2-3	ASIASPAGGAGDTQY
TRBD1	TRBV19	TRBJ2-5	ASSSSGQGEETQY
.	TRBV28	TRBJ1-3	ASSLGGDPDTIY
TRBD1	TRBV11-2	TRBJ1-2	ASSLWTGGGYT
.	TRBV24-1	TRBJ2-1	ATSDFRGGNEQF
TRBD1	TRBV27	TRBJ1-3	ASSLATGAFLPRNTIY
.	TRBV12-5	TRBJ2-2	ASGKPLGTGELF
.	TRBV5-4	TRBJ2-7	ASSLDGSSYEQY
.	TRBV5-1	TRBJ1-2	ASSLAGVLGYT
.	TRBV19	TRBJ1-3	ASYHKRGPLSGNTIY
TRBD2	TRBV2	TRBJ2-3	ASGGGSGDTQY
.	TRBV28	TRBJ2-4	ASGGLGNIQY
.	TRBV6-2/TRBV6-3	TRBJ2-2	ASSSDRAANTGELF
.	TRBV7-9	TRBJ1-2	ASSLGPRRPSYGYT
TRBD2	TRBV6-6	TRBJ2-2	ASSQLAGTGELF
.	TRBV10-3	TRBJ2-7	AISELGGGEQY
TRBD1	TRBV27	TRBJ2-7	ASSLSTGNEQY
.	TRBV7-9	TRBJ2-3	ASSLGVDTQY
TRBD1	TRBV28	TRBJ1-2	ASSLGTGVYGYT
.	TRBV12-3/TRBV12-4	TRBJ2-7	ASSPTWTGEQY
.	TRBV12-3/TRBV12-4	TRBJ1-2	ASSSGTYGYT
TRBD1	TRBV19	TRBJ1-1	ASSISTGVTEAF